This TCR beta chain is from a study of radiotherapy plus CTLA-4 blockade in lung cancer. The CDR3 extends over 15 amino acids. Trimming removed 4 bases from V and 4 bases from J; junction bases left unmatched: 6. Germline loops: CDR1 SGHAT, CDR2 FQNNGV. With regard to this clone: Its antigen remains unidentified.

The table came from immunoSEQ multiplex PCR; TCRdb's copy has only in-frame clones and leaves some out. The table includes about 77,000 clones, less than 85% detected once. Notes on the study in general: Early clone dynamics of blood T cells, plus interferon-beta, reportedly predicted response best.

Here the sequenced sample was peripheral blood, taken from a patient treated with radiotherapy plus ipilimumab. The chain uses TRBV11-2 and TRBJ2-1; 8 positions match TRBD2. This TCR derives from a human donor with non-small cell lung cancer whose response to radiotherapy plus ipilimumab could not be evaluated. The CDR3 coding sequence is TGTGCCAGCAGCTCAAGCGGGAGCCTATACAATGAGCAGTTCTTC. Its translation: CASSSSGSLYNEQFF. Drawing the rest from reference TRBV11-2 and TRBJ2-1, the complete variable domain is EAGVAQSPRYKIIEKRQSVAFWCNPISGHATLYWYQQILGQGPKLLIQFQNNGVVDDSQLPKDRFSAERLKGVDSTLKIQPAKLEDSAVYLCASSSSGSLYNEQFFGPGTRLTVL.